Following are 11 T cell receptor beta chains from one sample sequenced in a study of cytomegalovirus exposure and HLA in healthy donors. Vbeta (60) and Jbeta (13) primers were used in the PCR. TCRdb keeps only in-frame clones here, not all; method: immunoSEQ multiplex PCR. The table includes about 160,000 clones, approximately 88% detected once. Sequencing input: PBMCs. Receptors were obtained from a woman aged 25 to 39 in good health and CMV-seronegative.

V is TRBV5-6 and J is TRBJ2-4; 7 nucleotides align to TRBD2. CDR1 is SGHDT, CDR2 YYEEEE, per germline. This CDR3 has 18 amino acids. After removal of 3 bases from V and 0 bases from J, the junction contained 12 bases not matched to a gene. The chain's CDR3 is CASSYGFSGRIAKNIQYF. CDR3 coding DNA: TGTGCCAGCAGCTATGGGTTTTCCGGGAGGATAGCCAAAAACATTCAGTACTTC. The variable domain in full, completed from reference TRBV5-6 and TRBJ2-4, reads DAGVTQSPTHLIKTRGQQVTLRCSPKSGHDTVSWYQQALGQGPQFIFQYYEEEERQRGNFPDRFSGHQFPNYSSELNVNALLLGDSALYLCASSYGFSGRIAKNIQYFGAGTRLSVL.

The chain combines TRBV28 with TRBJ2-7; maybe TRBD2 (6 bases). Germline V gives CDR1 MDHEN, CDR2 SYDVKM. With 7 bases removed from V and 4 bases from J, the gap between germline ends came to 17 bases. The CDR3 is 14 residues long. CDR3 coding DNA: TGTGCCAGCACCTACGGGGGTTATCTTTACGAGCAGTACTTC. This sequence encodes CASTYGGYLYEQYF.

This clone occurred a few times. V usage is TRBV6-1 and J usage is TRBJ1-4; possible D gene TRBD1, 6 bases. CDR3 length: 15 amino acids. Between the trimmed V and J ends, which lost 1 base and 6 bases, there was a span of 12 bases. Germline lookup yields CDR1 MNHNS and CDR2 SASEGT. The CDR3 protein is CASSEVGRGYEKLFF. DNA for the CDR3: TGTGCCAGCAGTGAAGTCGGCAGGGGTTATGAAAAACTGTTTTTT.

This clone was observed a handful of times. V usage is TRBV19 and J usage is TRBJ2-7; 9 nucleotides line up with TRBD1. The ends lost 4 bases at V and 2 bases at J; junction bases unmatched: 3. This CDR3 is 14 amino acids long. The V gene's germline CDR1 is LNHDA and CDR2 SQIVND (reference sequence). This CDR3 is CASSTRDRAYEQYF. The CDR3 coding sequence is TGTGCCAGTAGTACCCGGGACAGGGCCTACGAGCAGTACTTC.

This clone was detected only once. The chain recombines TRBV5-1 with TRBJ1-2, with D unresolved. The germline V gene has CDR1 SGHRS and CDR2 YFSETQ. The germline V and J ends were trimmed by 1 base and 7 bases, with 11 bases remaining between them. The CDR3 is 13 amino acids. CDR3 amino acids: CASSLKGGSGYTF. CDR3 DNA: TGCGCCAGCAGCTTGAAGGGAGGAAGTGGCTACACCTTC.

J is TRBJ2-2 and V is TRBV9; D is perhaps TRBD1 (6 bases). This CDR3 is 14 amino acids long. Per the germline V gene, CDR1 is SGDLS and CDR2 is YYNGEE. Trimming cost V 3 bases and J 6 bases, with 12 bases left between them. The CDR3 coding sequence is TGTGCCAGCAGCGCGAACAGGGCCCCCGGGGAGCTGTTTTTT. Protein: CASSANRAPGELFF. Full variable domain (rest looked up from reference TRBV9 and TRBJ2-2): DSGVTQTPKHLITATGQRVTLRCSPRSGDLSVYWYQQSLDQGLQFLIQYYNGEERAKGNILERFSAQQFPDLHSELNLSSLELGDSALYFCASSANRAPGELFFGEGSRLTVL.

V gene TRBV29-1 combines with J gene TRBJ1-1; 7 bases match TRBD1. From germline, CDR1 is SQVTM and CDR2 ANQGSEA. Losses at the gene ends were 7 bases for V and 4 bases for J; bases not matched to a gene: 15. The CDR3 consists of 15 residues. Written as DNA, the CDR3 is TGCAGCGACCAGACAGGGTTTGACTTGGGCACTGAAGCTTTCTTT. The encoded protein is CSDQTGFDLGTEAFF.

The J gene is TRBJ1-1, the V gene TRBV19; D remains unclear. The CDR3 is 15 amino acids. Germline CDR1 and CDR2: LNHDA and SQIVND (reference sequence). Trimming removed 1 base from V and 3 bases from J, with 12 bases in between. In DNA form, the CDR3 reads TGTGCCAGTAGTATAGGGCCCGCTCGTCACACTGAAGCTTTCTTT. Translating it yields CASSIGPARHTEAFF.

The J gene is TRBJ1-5, the V gene TRBV7-8; D is unclear. The CDR3 is 14 amino acids. Per germline, CDR1 SGHVS and CDR2 FQNEAQ. V was pared by 2 bases and J by 0 bases, with 5 bases between. The CDR3 here is CASSLIGSNQPQHF. Written as DNA, the CDR3 is TGTGCCAGCAGCTTAATCGGTAGCAATCAGCCCCAGCATTTT.

This clone was seen a single time. V is TRBV27 and J is TRBJ2-5; no reliable D call. The DNA end is more similar to TRBJ2-7, so the J call may be wrong. The length of the CDR3 is 12 residues. Germline lookup yields CDR1 MNHEY and CDR2 SMNVEV (reference sequence). The DNA of the CDR3 is TGTGCCAGCAGTCCCCCTTCCTACGAGCAGTACTTC. It translates to CASSPPSYEQYF.

This chain connects TRBV11-3 to TRBJ1-3; D gene unclear. There are 16 residues in the CDR3. Germline-derived CDR1 and CDR2 are SGHNT and YENEEA. V was trimmed by 3 bases and J by 0 bases, leaving 12 bases between them. In DNA form, the CDR3 reads TGTGCCAGCAGCTTTAGCCGGGGTTTCTCTGGAAACACCATATATTTT. Protein sequence: CASSFSRGFSGNTIYF. The full variable domain, rest sourced from reference TRBV11-3 and TRBJ1-3, is EAGVVQSPRYKIIEKKQPVAFWCNPISGHNTLYWYLQNLGQGPELLIRYENEEAVDDSQLPKDRFSAERLKGVDSTLKIQPAELGDSAVYLCASSFSRGFSGNTIYFGEGSWLTVV.